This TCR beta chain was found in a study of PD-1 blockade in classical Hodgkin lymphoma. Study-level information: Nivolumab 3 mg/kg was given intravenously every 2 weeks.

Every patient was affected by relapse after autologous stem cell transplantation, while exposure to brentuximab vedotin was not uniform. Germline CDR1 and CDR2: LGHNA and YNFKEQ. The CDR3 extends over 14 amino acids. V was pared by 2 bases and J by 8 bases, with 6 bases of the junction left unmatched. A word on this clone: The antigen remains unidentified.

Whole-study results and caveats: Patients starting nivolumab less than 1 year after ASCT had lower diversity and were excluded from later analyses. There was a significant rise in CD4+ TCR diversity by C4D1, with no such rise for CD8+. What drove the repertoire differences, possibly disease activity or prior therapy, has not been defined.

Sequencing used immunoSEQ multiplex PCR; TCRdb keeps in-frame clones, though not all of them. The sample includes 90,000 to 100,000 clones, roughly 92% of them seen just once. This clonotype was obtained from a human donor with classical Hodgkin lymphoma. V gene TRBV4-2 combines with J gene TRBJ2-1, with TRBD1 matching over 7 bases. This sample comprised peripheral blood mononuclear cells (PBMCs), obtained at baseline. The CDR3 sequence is CASSQKGALDEQFF. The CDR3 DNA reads TGTGCCAGCAGCCAAAAGGGGGCGTTGGATGAGCAGTTCTTC.